What follows are 11 T cell receptor beta chains derived from one specimen sequenced in a study of T cells expressing NK-cell markers. TCRdb re-called the 5' RACE reads and catalogs CDR3 proteins one per entry, DNA excluded. This sample's table has some 600,000 distinct CDR3 sequences. Sequenced sample: blood T cells: a sorted CD56 or NKG2C T cell subset, CD4+ or CD8+ T cells, or bulk PBMC T cells (not recorded which). These receptor sequences come from a man in his late teens or twenties in good health.

The chain employs TRBV20-1 and TRBJ2-5; TCRdb's D call of TRBD2 is untestable without DNA. The CDR3 is 15 amino acids. Germline V CDR1 and CDR2: DFQATT, SNEGSKA (reference sequence). Here the CDR3 reads CSIPHEREAPETQYF.

The chain is built from TRBV7-9 and TRBJ1-4; checking the TCRdb D call of TRBD1 is not possible without DNA. Germline loops: CDR1 SEHNR, CDR2 FQNEAQ (reference sequence). The length of the CDR3 is 12 residues. This chain's CDR3 is CASSFDRDRLFF. The full variable domain, its missing parts supplied by reference TRBV7-9 and TRBJ1-4, is DTGVSQNPRHKITKRGQNVTFRCDPISEHNRLYWYRQTLGQGPEFLTYFQNEAQLEKSRLLSDRFSAERPKGSFSTLEIQRTEQGDSAMYLCASSFDRDRLFFGSGTQLSVL.

This rearrangement joins TRBV30 to TRBJ2-7; TCRdb lists TRBD1, though no DNA is available to test this call. The germline V gene encodes CDR1 GTSNPN and CDR2 SVGIG (reference sequence). The CDR3 has 14 residues. Here the CDR3 reads CAWSRGGQSYEQYF.

The chain has TRBV5-1 and TRBJ2-7; TCRdb's assignment of TRBD2 cannot be checked, as there is no DNA. Germline V CDR1 and CDR2: SGHRS, YFSETQ. The CDR3 is 16 residues long. CDR3 loop: CASSPTPGLSTNEQYF.

This sequence joins TRBV15 and TRBJ2-3; the TCRdb call, TRBD1, lacks DNA for checking. In germline, CDR1 is LNHNV, CDR2 YYDKDF (reference sequence). This CDR3 region has 15 residues. CDR3 amino acids: CATRPGPRATDTQYF.

J is TRBJ2-3 and V is TRBV20-1. The CDR3 spans 15 residues. CDR1 is DFQATT and CDR2 is SNEGSKA in the germline V gene (reference sequence). The CDR3 protein is CSARDSNRIGDTQYF.

The rearrangement uses TRBV6-5 and TRBJ2-7; TCRdb's assignment of TRBD2 cannot be checked, as there is no DNA. Germline V gene lookup returns CDR1 MNHEY and CDR2 SVGAGI. The CDR3 has 15 amino acids. This chain's CDR3 is CASSYSGTSGPEQYF.

The genes are TRBV5-1 and TRBJ2-3. This CDR3 is built from 15 residues. Germline V lookup: CDR1 SGHRS, CDR2 YFSETQ. CDR3 amino acids: CASSLVRTHTDTQYF.

The gene calls are TRBV6-4 and TRBJ2-3; TCRdb calls TRBD1, which cannot be checked without DNA. Germline CDR1 is MRHNA and CDR2 is SNTAGT. This CDR3 is 15 amino acids long. The CDR3 spells CASSLTGTSPDTQYF.

This rearrangement joins TRBV21-1 to TRBJ2-4; absent DNA, TCRdb's TRBD1 call cannot be checked. TRBV21-1 is a listed pseudogene. This CDR3 region has 20 residues. The CDR3: CASSKGDQGPRALAKNIQYF.

This sequence joins TRBV4-2 and TRBJ2-2; TCRdb lists TRBD2, though no DNA is available to test this call. CDR1 is LGHNA, CDR2 YNFKEQ, per germline. CDR3 size: 14 residues. The CDR3 sequence is CASSQDRARDGLFF.